The following is a T cell receptor (beta chain) sequence with its context. Its antigen is currently unknown. The record originates from a study of T cells in Graves' hyperthyroidism and ophthalmopathy. In the study overall: Peripheral blood was taken when the disease was first diagnosed, before any treatment began.

General study findings and limits: Blood samples included most of the expanded thyroid clonotypes exceeding 0.001.

V lost 4 bases and J 3 bases, leaving 13 bases between the germline ends. The CDR3 contains 14 residues. CDR1 is MDHEN, CDR2 SYDVKM, per germline. RNA transcripts yielded amplified TCR beta CDR3 regions. HTBI primers were the set used in a first-round RT-PCR of the TCR CDR3. TCRdb re-derived calls from the multiplex PCR reads in MiXCR, one entry per CDR3 protein. The data hold around 300,000 distinct CDR3 sequences, with about 20% observed a single time. The sequenced sample consisted of blood. This TCR came from a man aged 25-45 years with Graves' ophthalmopathy. The gene calls are TRBV28 and TRBJ2-7; D not resolved. The CDR3 reads CASSYQTRNYEQYF. CDR3 DNA: TGTGCCAGCAGTTACCAGACTCGAAACTACGAGCAGTACTTC.